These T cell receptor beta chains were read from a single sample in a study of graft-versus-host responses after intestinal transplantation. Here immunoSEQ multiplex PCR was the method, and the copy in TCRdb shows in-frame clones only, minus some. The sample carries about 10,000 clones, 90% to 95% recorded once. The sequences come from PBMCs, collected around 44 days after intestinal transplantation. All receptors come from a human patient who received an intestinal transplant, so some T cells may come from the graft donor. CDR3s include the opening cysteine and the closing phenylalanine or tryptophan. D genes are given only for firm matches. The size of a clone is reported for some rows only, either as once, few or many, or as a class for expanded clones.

cdr3_nt: TGTGCCAGCAGAAGTATCCCACGGGACTCCCTTGATGAAAAACTGTTTTTT; cdr3_aa: CASRSIPRDSLDEKLFF; d_call: -; clone_size: -; j_call: TRBJ1-4; v_call: TRBV7-8
cdr3_nt: TGTGCCAGCAGCGTTAGCGGAGTCCACCAAGAGACCCAGTACTTC; cdr3_aa: CASSVSGVHQETQYF; d_call: -; clone_size: -; j_call: TRBJ2-5; v_call: TRBV9
cdr3_nt: TGTGCCAGCAGCTTAATAGGACGATCGACCTCTGGAAACACCATATATTTT; cdr3_aa: CASSLIGRSTSGNTIYF; d_call: -; clone_size: -; j_call: TRBJ1-3; v_call: TRBV7-9
cdr3_nt: TGTGCCAGCAGTCCCTTGACACCGCAAGGGGGCTTCGGGCAGCCCCAGCATTTT; cdr3_aa: CASSPLTPQGGFGQPQHF; d_call: TRBD1; clone_size: -; j_call: TRBJ1-5; v_call: TRBV6-4
cdr3_nt: TGTGCCAGCAGCGTAGGGAGGGGGGCCGACTCTGGAAACACCATATATTTT; cdr3_aa: CASSVGRGADSGNTIYF; d_call: -; clone_size: -; j_call: TRBJ1-3; v_call: TRBV9
cdr3_nt: TGCGCCAGCAGCCCCGGATTGGTCCTGGGACGTTACGAGCAGTACTTC; cdr3_aa: CASSPGLVLGRYEQYF; d_call: -; clone_size: -; j_call: TRBJ2-7; v_call: TRBV4-1
cdr3_nt: TGTGCCAGCAGCGTAGAGATAGGGGCACCCACAGATACGCAGTATTTT; cdr3_aa: CASSVEIGAPTDTQYF; d_call: -; clone_size: -; j_call: TRBJ2-3; v_call: TRBV9
cdr3_nt: TGTGCCAGCAGTTTACAGGAGGGTACAGAGACCCAGTACTTC; cdr3_aa: CASSLQEGTETQYF; d_call: -; clone_size: -; j_call: TRBJ2-5; v_call: TRBV6-5
cdr3_nt: TGTGCCAGCAGCGTATACGGGGGGCAGGGTGGGACTGAAGCTTTCTTT; cdr3_aa: CASSVYGGQGGTEAFF; d_call: -; clone_size: -; j_call: TRBJ1-1; v_call: TRBV9
cdr3_nt: TGCGCCAGCAGCTTCGTTTCCTGGCAGAATGAAAAACTGTTTTTT; cdr3_aa: CASSFVSWQNEKLFF; d_call: -; clone_size: -; j_call: TRBJ1-4; v_call: TRBV5-1
cdr3_nt: TGTGCCAGCAGCTCCCCTGGGACAGTGAACACTGAAGCTTTCTTT; cdr3_aa: CASSSPGTVNTEAFF; d_call: TRBD1; clone_size: -; j_call: TRBJ1-1; v_call: TRBV7-9
cdr3_nt: TGCGCCAGCGGACCGGACGGGAGCTCCTACAATGAGCAGTTCTTC; cdr3_aa: CASGPDGSSYNEQFF; d_call: -; clone_size: -; j_call: TRBJ2-1; v_call: TRBV23-1
cdr3_nt: TGTGCCAGCAGCTGGGAGGGTTCACCCCTCCACTTT; cdr3_aa: CASSWEGSPLHF; d_call: -; clone_size: -; j_call: TRBJ1-6; v_call: TRBV7-9
cdr3_nt: TGTGCCAGCAGGGGGTCAGGAAACTATGGCTACACCTTC; cdr3_aa: CASRGSGNYGYTF; d_call: -; clone_size: -; j_call: TRBJ1-2; v_call: TRBV6-5
cdr3_nt: TGCGCCAGCAGCTCGGGGGACAGACCTTACGAGCAGTACTTC; cdr3_aa: CASSSGDRPYEQYF; d_call: -; clone_size: -; j_call: TRBJ2-7; v_call: TRBV5-1
cdr3_nt: TGCACCTGCGGGGAGGCCAGGGAGCAGTTCTTC; cdr3_aa: CTCGEAREQFF; d_call: -; clone_size: -; j_call: TRBJ2-1; v_call: TRBV20-1
cdr3_nt: TGTGCCAGCAGCCAAGTTCGGTCGGCGCGGGAGACCCAGTACTTC; cdr3_aa: CASSQVRSARETQYF; d_call: -; clone_size: once; j_call: TRBJ2-5; v_call: TRBV14
cdr3_nt: TGCGCCAGCAGCCAAGATGCGTGGGGGCTGGACACTGAAGCTTTCTTT; cdr3_aa: CASSQDAWGLDTEAFF; d_call: -; clone_size: once; j_call: TRBJ1-1; v_call: TRBV4-1
cdr3_nt: TGTGCCAGCAACGAGGGGGCAGGTACGCAGTATTTT; cdr3_aa: CASNEGAGTQYF; d_call: TRBD1; clone_size: -; j_call: TRBJ2-3; v_call: TRBV2
cdr3_nt: TGCGCCAGCAGCCCCTCGGGGCAGGGGGCTATCGCGAACACCGGGGAGCTGTTTTTT; cdr3_aa: CASSPSGQGAIANTGELFF; d_call: TRBD1; clone_size: -; j_call: TRBJ2-2; v_call: TRBV4-1
cdr3_nt: TGTGCCAGTAGACCTCGGGGGCGGGGACAGGGGGCGACAGATACGCAGTATTTT; cdr3_aa: CASRPRGRGQGATDTQYF; d_call: TRBD1; clone_size: -; j_call: TRBJ2-3; v_call: TRBV19
cdr3_nt: TGTGCCAGCAGCCTACCGACAAGCACCGGGGAGCTGTTTTTT; cdr3_aa: CASSLPTSTGELFF; d_call: -; clone_size: -; j_call: TRBJ2-2; v_call: TRBV5-6
cdr3_nt: TGCGCCAGCAGCCAACCCATCAGGGGGAATGAGCAGTTCTTC; cdr3_aa: CASSQPIRGNEQFF; d_call: TRBD1; clone_size: -; j_call: TRBJ2-1; v_call: TRBV4-1
cdr3_nt: TGTGCCAGTAGTACCGCTCCTAGCGGGGGCCCCCGATCCCAGTACTTC; cdr3_aa: CASSTAPSGGPRSQYF; d_call: TRBD2; clone_size: -; j_call: TRBJ2-5; v_call: TRBV19
cdr3_nt: TGTGCCAGCAGCTTTCTAGACTTTCTGAACACCGGGGAGCTGTTTTTT; cdr3_aa: CASSFLDFLNTGELFF; d_call: -; clone_size: -; j_call: TRBJ2-2; v_call: TRBV7-9
cdr3_nt: TGTGCCAGCAGCAAAAATCGGGCGGGGGCTAGCGGCTACACCTTC; cdr3_aa: CASSKNRAGASGYTF; d_call: -; clone_size: -; j_call: TRBJ1-2; v_call: TRBV5-5
cdr3_nt: TGTGCCAGCAGCCCCCGGGACAACACTGAAGCTTTCTTT; cdr3_aa: CASSPRDNTEAFF; d_call: -; clone_size: -; j_call: TRBJ1-1; v_call: TRBV7-3
cdr3_nt: TGTGCCAGCAGCTTAGGCGGCAGGGGAATCGGAGAGACCCAGTACTTC; cdr3_aa: CASSLGGRGIGETQYF; d_call: -; clone_size: -; j_call: TRBJ2-5; v_call: TRBV7-9
cdr3_nt: TGTGCCAGCAGCCCACCGGGTCGCCCCTACGAGCAGTACTTC; cdr3_aa: CASSPPGRPYEQYF; d_call: -; clone_size: -; j_call: TRBJ2-7; v_call: TRBV7-6
cdr3_nt: TGTGCCAGTAGTACCCGGACAGGCCGGGGTGAAAAACTGTTTTTT; cdr3_aa: CASSTRTGRGEKLFF; d_call: TRBD1; clone_size: once; j_call: TRBJ1-4; v_call: TRBV19
cdr3_nt: TGTGCCAGCACCCAACAGGGGGCCCCCCTCTATGGCTACACCTTC; cdr3_aa: CASTQQGAPLYGYTF; d_call: TRBD1; clone_size: -; j_call: TRBJ1-2; v_call: TRBV6-5
cdr3_nt: TGTGCCCGCAGTGAAGCGGGGACTAGCGGGGGGGTGACCGGGGAGCTGTTTTTT; cdr3_aa: CARSEAGTSGGVTGELFF; d_call: TRBD2; clone_size: -; j_call: TRBJ2-2; v_call: TRBV6-1
cdr3_nt: TGTGCCACCGGGCGGACTAGCGCCTACAATGAGCAGTTCTTC; cdr3_aa: CATGRTSAYNEQFF; d_call: TRBD2; clone_size: -; j_call: TRBJ2-1; v_call: TRBV10-3
cdr3_nt: TGCGCCAGCAGCCAAGAGATCGGGTTGACTAGCGGGAGGCGTTTGCAGTTCTTC; cdr3_aa: CASSQEIGLTSGRRLQFF; d_call: TRBD2; clone_size: -; j_call: TRBJ2-1; v_call: TRBV4-1
cdr3_nt: TGTGCCAGCAGCTATAGCGGGGGGGCGTACAATGAGCAGTTCTTC; cdr3_aa: CASSYSGGAYNEQFF; d_call: TRBD2; clone_size: -; j_call: TRBJ2-1; v_call: TRBV5-4
cdr3_nt: TGTGCCAGCAGCATCCGGGAAAACACTGAAGCTTTCTTT; cdr3_aa: CASSIRENTEAFF; d_call: -; clone_size: -; j_call: TRBJ1-1; v_call: TRBV7-8
cdr3_nt: TGTGCCAGCAGCCCCCAGGCGGATCGGCGGACGAACACTGAAGCTTTCTTT; cdr3_aa: CASSPQADRRTNTEAFF; d_call: -; clone_size: -; j_call: TRBJ1-1; v_call: TRBV7-8
cdr3_nt: TGTGCCAGCAGCCTCCGACCATTAGCGGGGGGCACCACCGGGGAGCTGTTTTTT; cdr3_aa: CASSLRPLAGGTTGELFF; d_call: TRBD2; clone_size: -; j_call: TRBJ2-2; v_call: TRBV7-9
cdr3_nt: TGTGCCAGCAGCTCCAGGCGTAGCGGGGGTAAGACAGATACGCAGTATTTT; cdr3_aa: CASSSRRSGGKTDTQYF; d_call: TRBD2; clone_size: -; j_call: TRBJ2-3; v_call: TRBV9
cdr3_nt: TGCGCCAGCAGCCGGACCGGGACTAGTAGGTACGAGCAGTACTTC; cdr3_aa: CASSRTGTSRYEQYF; d_call: TRBD2; clone_size: -; j_call: TRBJ2-7; v_call: TRBV5-1
cdr3_nt: TGTGCCAGCAGCCCCCGGACAGGGGAGGATGGGGAGACCCAGTACTTC; cdr3_aa: CASSPRTGEDGETQYF; d_call: TRBD1; clone_size: -; j_call: TRBJ2-5; v_call: TRBV7-8
cdr3_nt: TGTGCCAGCAGCGTAGGAGGGGGCGGCTACACCTTC; cdr3_aa: CASSVGGGGYTF; d_call: TRBD1; clone_size: -; j_call: TRBJ1-2; v_call: TRBV9
cdr3_nt: TGTGCCAGCAGCTTAGTAGGGGATAATTCACCCCTCCACTTT; cdr3_aa: CASSLVGDNSPLHF; d_call: -; clone_size: -; j_call: TRBJ1-6; v_call: TRBV7-9
cdr3_nt: TGTGCCAGCAGCGCGACAGGGGGTTCATCCGGGGAGCTGTTTTTT; cdr3_aa: CASSATGGSSGELFF; d_call: TRBD1; clone_size: -; j_call: TRBJ2-2; v_call: TRBV9
cdr3_nt: TGCGCCAGCAGCCCACATTCGGTAGCGGGGGCGTACCAAGAGACCCAGTACTTC; cdr3_aa: CASSPHSVAGAYQETQYF; d_call: TRBD2; clone_size: -; j_call: TRBJ2-5; v_call: TRBV4-1
cdr3_nt: TGTGCCAGCAGTAGGGGGGGACCTTACAATGAGCAGTTCTTC; cdr3_aa: CASSRGGPYNEQFF; d_call: -; clone_size: -; j_call: TRBJ2-1; v_call: TRBV6-5
cdr3_nt: TGCGCCAGCAGCTTGGTTCGACCGGGGCAAAAGACCTACGAGCAGTACTTC; cdr3_aa: CASSLVRPGQKTYEQYF; d_call: -; clone_size: -; j_call: TRBJ2-7; v_call: TRBV5-1
cdr3_nt: TGTGCCAGCAGGCCGGTAGTCCAAGAGACCCAGTACTTC; cdr3_aa: CASRPVVQETQYF; d_call: -; clone_size: -; j_call: TRBJ2-5; v_call: TRBV2
cdr3_nt: TGTGCCAGCTCACCGGGGGGGGCCCCCACAGATACGCAGTATTTT; cdr3_aa: CASSPGGAPTDTQYF; d_call: -; clone_size: -; j_call: TRBJ2-3; v_call: TRBV18
cdr3_nt: TGTGCCAGCAGTTTCGGGGGGATCACAGATACGCAGTATTTT; cdr3_aa: CASSFGGITDTQYF; d_call: TRBD2; clone_size: -; j_call: TRBJ2-3; v_call: TRBV13
cdr3_nt: TGTGCCAGCAGCCGACAGGGGGCGTCCTTCTATGGCTACACCTTC; cdr3_aa: CASSRQGASFYGYTF; d_call: TRBD1; clone_size: -; j_call: TRBJ1-2; v_call: TRBV25-1
cdr3_nt: TGTGCCAGCAGTTTATCGATTTTAGGATACGAGCAGTACTTC; cdr3_aa: CASSLSILGYEQYF; d_call: -; clone_size: -; j_call: TRBJ2-7; v_call: TRBV27
cdr3_nt: TGTGCCAGCAGTGTCCGGGACGGGCCCTACGAGCAGTACTTC; cdr3_aa: CASSVRDGPYEQYF; d_call: -; clone_size: -; j_call: TRBJ2-7; v_call: TRBV6-1